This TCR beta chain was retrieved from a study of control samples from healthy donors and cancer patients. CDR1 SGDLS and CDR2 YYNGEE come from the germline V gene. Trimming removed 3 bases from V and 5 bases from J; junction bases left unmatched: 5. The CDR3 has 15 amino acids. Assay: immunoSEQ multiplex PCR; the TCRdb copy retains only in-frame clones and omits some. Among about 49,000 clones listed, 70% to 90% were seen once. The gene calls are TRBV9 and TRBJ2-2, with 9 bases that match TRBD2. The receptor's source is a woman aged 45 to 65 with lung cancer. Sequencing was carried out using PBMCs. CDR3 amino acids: CASSAGLALTGELFF. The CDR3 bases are TGTGCCAGCAGCGCCGGACTAGCGCTTACCGGGGAGCTGTTTTTT.